A selection of T cell receptor beta chains follows, all from one sample in a study of T cell responses to AZD1222 COVID-19 vaccine. Clones were read by immunoSEQ multiplex PCR, and TCRdb kept only the in-frame ones, dropping some. The sample contains 100,000 to 150,000 clones, approximately 88% of which appear only once. Sequences were derived from peripheral blood, sampled on day 0 of MenACWY control vaccination. The receptors come from an adult in good health. CDR3s include the opening cysteine and the closing phenylalanine or tryptophan. Fields, in order: V gene, J gene, clone size, D gene, CDR3 protein, CDR3 DNA. A D gene is named only where the DNA matches it firmly. Clone size appears in some rows only: once, few, many, or a class for an expanded clone.

>TRBV4-1|TRBJ1-1|few|NA
CASSKGPEAFF
TGCGCCAGTTCAAAGGGCCCTGAAGCTTTCTTT
>TRBV4-2|TRBJ2-7|NA|TRBD2
CASSLMTSGRLHEQYF
TGTGCCAGCAGCCTCATGACTAGCGGGAGGCTACACGAGCAGTACTTC
>TRBV27|TRBJ1-2|NA|TRBD1
CASSFQGQGVLDGYTF
TGTGCCAGCAGTTTCCAAGGACAGGGGGTATTGGATGGCTACACCTTC
>TRBV11-2|TRBJ1-4|NA|TRBD1
CASSLRTGATNEKLFF
TGTGCCAGCAGCTTACGGACAGGTGCAACTAATGAAAAACTGTTTTTT
>TRBV5-1|TRBJ1-2|few|NA
CASSLFEGRNRDGYTF
TGCGCCAGCAGCTTATTCGAGGGACGGAACAGAGATGGCTACACCTTC
>TRBV2|TRBJ1-2|NA|TRBD1
CASSVKKGRGSRGYTF
TGTGCCAGCAGTGTAAAAAAGGGCAGGGGGAGTCGGGGCTACACCTTC
>TRBV28|TRBJ2-1|NA|NA
CASRLGVESEQFF
TGTGCCAGCAGGTTAGGGGTCGAAAGTGAGCAGTTCTTC
>TRBV19|TRBJ2-3|few|NA
CASSDSPTTDTQYF
TGTGCCAGTAGCGACAGCCCCACCACAGATACGCAGTATTTT
>TRBV3-1/TRBV3-2|TRBJ2-2|once|NA
CASSQEGVYTGELFF
TGTGCCAGCAGCCAAGAAGGGGTCTACACCGGGGAGCTGTTTTTT
>TRBV9|TRBJ2-5|NA|TRBD2
CASSGPSGSETQYF
TGTGCCAGCAGCGGACCTAGCGGGAGTGAGACCCAGTACTTC
>TRBV6-5|TRBJ1-2|once|NA
CASTVAPNYGYTF
TGTGCCAGCACAGTCGCCCCCAACTATGGCTACACCTTC
>TRBV7-3|TRBJ2-1|NA|NA
CASSSQGDRNEQFF
TGTGCCAGCAGCTCCCAGGGCGACCGCAATGAGCAGTTCTTC
>TRBV11-2|TRBJ1-2|NA|NA
CASDLDGNYGYTF
TGTGCCAGCGACTTGGACGGCAACTATGGCTACACCTTC
>TRBV5-1|TRBJ2-3|NA|NA
CATRGLEDTQYF
TGCGCCACCCGGGGACTCGAAGATACGCAGTATTTT
>TRBV7-2|TRBJ2-7|few|NA
CASSFQGGSYEQYF
TGTGCCAGCAGCTTTCAGGGGGGCTCCTACGAGCAGTACTTC
>TRBV5-1|TRBJ2-5|NA|NA
CASSLDLLWGQPPDF
TGCGCCAGCAGCTTGGATTTATTATGGGGGCAACCCCCAGACTTC
>TRBV18|TRBJ2-3|NA|TRBD2
CASSELAGGPATDTQYF
TGTGCCAGCTCAGAACTAGCGGGAGGGCCAGCCACAGATACGCAGTATTTT
>TRBV6-5|TRBJ1-2|NA|NA
CASSFRVGGYGYTF
TGTGCCAGCAGTTTCAGGGTGGGTGGCTATGGCTACACCTTC